This T cell receptor (beta chain) was retrieved from a study of cytomegalovirus exposure and HLA in healthy donors. In the PCR, 60 Vbeta and 13 Jbeta primers were used. Some clones are missing from TCRdb's copy, which holds only in-frame ones; the method was immunoSEQ multiplex PCR. The table has some 110,000 clones, around 80% seen once. Germline V lookup: CDR1 MNHNS, CDR2 SASEGT. Trimming cost V 7 bases and J 3 bases, with 19 bases left between them. The CDR3 consists of 15 residues. Sequenced: PBMCs. The chain is built from TRBV6-1 and TRBJ2-7; tentatively, D is TRBD2 (6 bases). The receptor was derived from a man aged 30 to 39 in good health and CMV-seronegative. CDR3 residues: CASTRTGGDIYEQYF. The CDR3 DNA reads as TGTGCCAGCACCCGGACCGGGGGTGATATCTACGAGCAGTACTTC.